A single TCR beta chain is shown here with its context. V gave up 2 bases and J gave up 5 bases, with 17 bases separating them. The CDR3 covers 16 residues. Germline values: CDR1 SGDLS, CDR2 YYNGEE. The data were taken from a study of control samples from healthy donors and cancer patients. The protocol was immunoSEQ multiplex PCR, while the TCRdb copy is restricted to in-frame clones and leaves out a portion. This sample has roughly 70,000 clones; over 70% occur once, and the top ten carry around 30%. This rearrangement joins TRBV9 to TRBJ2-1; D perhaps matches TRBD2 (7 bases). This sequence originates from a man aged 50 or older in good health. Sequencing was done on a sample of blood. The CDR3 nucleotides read TGTGCCAGCAGCGTCTCCGGGGGGCTTCCCAACAATGAGCAGTTCTTC. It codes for CASSVSGGLPNNEQFF.